The entry that follows covers one T cell receptor (beta chain) sequence. Naive CD8 cells comprised CD45RO-negative, CCR7-positively selected cells, excluding terminally differentiated effector memory CD45RA+ cells. The record originates from a study of shared clonotypes between healthy human individuals. Genomic DNA belonging to each subset was distributed in equal measure over several immunoSEQ plates. Profiled with immunoSEQ multiplex PCR; TCRdb holds only in-frame clones, not every one. The sample includes about 2 million clones, approximately 94% of them seen just once. Germline lookup yields CDR1 SGHRS and CDR2 YFSETQ. The CDR3 length is 14 residues. Deletions cut 1 base from V and 5 bases from J, with 12 bases between.

This TCR came from a man aged 18 to 29 in good health. The gene calls are TRBV5-1 and TRBJ2-5; a possible D gene is TRBD1 (6 bases). The sample was naive CD8+ T cells sorted from blood. In nucleotides, the CDR3 is TGCGCCAGCAGCTTGAGGGGGATCAGGGAGACCCAGTACTTC. Translating it yields CASSLRGIRETQYF.